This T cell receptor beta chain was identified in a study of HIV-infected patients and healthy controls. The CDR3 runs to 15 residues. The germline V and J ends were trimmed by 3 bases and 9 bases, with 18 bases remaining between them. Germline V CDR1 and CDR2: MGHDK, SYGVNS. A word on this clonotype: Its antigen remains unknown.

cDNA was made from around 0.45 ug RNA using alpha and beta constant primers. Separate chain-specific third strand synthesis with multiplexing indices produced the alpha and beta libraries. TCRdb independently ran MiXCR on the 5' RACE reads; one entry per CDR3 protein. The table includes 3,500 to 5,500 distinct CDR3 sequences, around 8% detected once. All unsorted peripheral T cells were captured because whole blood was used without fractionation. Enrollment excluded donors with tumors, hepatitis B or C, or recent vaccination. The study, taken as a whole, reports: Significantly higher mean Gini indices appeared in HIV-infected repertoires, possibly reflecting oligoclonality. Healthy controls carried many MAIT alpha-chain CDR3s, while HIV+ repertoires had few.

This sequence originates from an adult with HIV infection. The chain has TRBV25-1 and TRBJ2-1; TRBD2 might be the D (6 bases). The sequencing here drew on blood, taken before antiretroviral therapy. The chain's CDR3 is CASSESQIGEVEQFF. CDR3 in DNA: TGTGCCAGCAGTGAGTCTCAGATTGGGGAGGTTGAGCAGTTCTTC.